This is a list of T cell receptor beta chains from one sample in a study of a mutant IDH1 vaccine in newly diagnosed glioma. Antigen specificity for these receptors is unknown. Assay used: immunoSEQ multiplex PCR; TCRdb lists only in-frame clones, some missing. The table lists over 30,000 clones, around nine tenths of them singletons. This material consisted of PBMCs, taken from a glioma patient whose treatment included an IDH1 peptide vaccine. All receptors derive from a woman younger than 45 with glioma. Both conserved end residues are part of each CDR3. The order of the fields is clone size, V gene, CDR3 length, J gene, D gene, CDR3 DNA, CDR3 protein. D genes are given only for firm matches. Only some rows state a clone size, as once, few, many or a class for expanded clones.

>-|TRBV9|14|TRBJ1-1|-
TGTGCCAGCAGCCCCTCGACGGGGAGCACTGAAGCTTTCTTT
CASSPSTGSTEAFF
>-|TRBV5-1|15|TRBJ2-2|TRBD2
TGCGCCAGCAGGTTTTCGGGAGGGAACACCGGGGAGCTGTTTTTT
CASRFSGGNTGELFF
>-|TRBV25-1|11|TRBJ1-1|-
TGTGCCAGCAGTGAATGGGAGGTAGCTTTCTTT
CASSEWEVAFF
>-|TRBV29-1|10|TRBJ1-4|-
TGCAGCGGGGGGAATGAAAAACTGTTTTTT
CSGGNEKLFF
>-|TRBV5-1|15|TRBJ1-1|TRBD1
TGCGCCAGCGAGGAGGGGGCGTCTTTTCACACTGAAGCTTTCTTT
CASEEGASFHTEAFF
>once|TRBV10-1|15|TRBJ1-6|-
TGCGCCAGCAGTGAAGGTGACAGAAATAATTCACCCCTCCACTTT
CASSEGDRNNSPLHF
>-|TRBV25-1|14|TRBJ1-2|-
TGTGCCAGCAGTGAAGTTAATAGGGCAGGAGGCTACACCTTC
CASSEVNRAGGYTF
>-|TRBV6-5|14|TRBJ2-7|-
TGTGCCAGCAGTTCCGGGACCCCCAGAGACGAGCAGTACTTC
CASSSGTPRDEQYF
>-|TRBV5-6|13|TRBJ2-2|-
TGTGCCAGCAGCTTGGCAGGCACCGGGGAGCTGTTTTTT
CASSLAGTGELFF
>-|TRBV6-5|13|TRBJ2-7|-
TGTGCCAGCAGTTACAGGGGCGCCTACGAGCAGTACTTC
CASSYRGAYEQYF
>-|TRBV10-1|15|TRBJ2-3|TRBD1
TGCGCCAGCAGCCCAACAGGGGCCCTTACAGATACGCAGTATTTT
CASSPTGALTDTQYF
>-|TRBV2|14|TRBJ1-5|-
TGTGCCAGCAGTGAAGCGACCAGCAATCAGCCCCAGCATTTT
CASSEATSNQPQHF
>-|TRBV9|14|TRBJ2-7|-
TGTGCCAGCAGCGCGGCGGGGGCGGCGAGCGAGCAGTACTTC
CASSAAGAASEQYF
>few|TRBV4-1|11|TRBJ1-2|-
TGCGCCAGCAGAGAGGGGGAAGGCTACACCTTC
CASREGEGYTF
>-|TRBV4-2|13|TRBJ2-7|-
TGTGCCAGCAGCCAACAGAGCTCCTACGAGCAGTACTTC
CASSQQSSYEQYF
>-|TRBV14|15|TRBJ2-1|TRBD1
TGTGCCAGCAGCCGCACAGGGGGCTCCTACAATGAGCAGTTCTTC
CASSRTGGSYNEQFF
>-|TRBV10-1|13|TRBJ1-1|-
TGCGCCAGCAGGACTAACGCGAACACTGAAGCTTTCTTT
CASRTNANTEAFF
>-|TRBV6-6|12|TRBJ2-7|-
TGTGCCAGCAGGAGAGGGCCCTACGAGCAGTACTTC
CASRRGPYEQYF
>-|TRBV6-5|13|TRBJ1-3|-
TGTGCCAGCAGTTACTCACCGCTCAACACCATATATTTT
CASSYSPLNTIYF
>-|TRBV5-1|14|TRBJ1-2|-
TGCGCCAGCAGCCCGGCTCTGGGGGCCAATGGCTACACCTTC
CASSPALGANGYTF
>-|TRBV21-1|10|TRBJ1-2|-
TGTGCCAGCAGTCCCCTCGGCTACACCTTC
CASSPLGYTF
>-|TRBV18|16|TRBJ1-4|TRBD1
TGTGCCAGCTCACAAAATACAGGGGCAACTAATGAAAAACTGTTTTTT
CASSQNTGATNEKLFF
>-|TRBV6-5|12|TRBJ1-5|-
TGTGCCAGCAGTACGGGAGCCCAGCCCCAGCATTTT
CASSTGAQPQHF
>-|TRBV30|15|TRBJ1-6|-
TGTGCCTGGAGGTTGTTAAGGAGTAGTGGTTCACCCCTCCACTTT
CAWRLLRSSGSPLHF
>-|TRBV25-1|12|TRBJ2-1|-
TGTGCCAGCAGTGATCTTTCCGATGAGCAGTTCTTC
CASSDLSDEQFF
>-|TRBV10-2|14|TRBJ2-3|-
TGCGCCAGCAGTTCTAGCCGGATCACAGATACGCAGTATTTT
CASSSSRITDTQYF
>-|TRBV19|13|TRBJ1-1|-
TGTGCCAGTATGGACAGTTTGAACACTGAAGCTTTCTTT
CASMDSLNTEAFF
>-|TRBV5-4|12|TRBJ2-7|-
TGTGCCAGCAGCTTGGATAGGTACGAGCAGTACTTC
CASSLDRYEQYF
>-|TRBV6-5|14|TRBJ2-5|-
TGTGCCAGCAGTTATGGGACTCTTCAAGAGACCCAGTACTTC
CASSYGTLQETQYF
>-|TRBV18|13|TRBJ1-2|-
TGTGCCAGCTCACCAGGGTTTGACTATGGCTACACCTTC
CASSPGFDYGYTF
>-|TRBV7-9|16|TRBJ1-2|TRBD1
TGTGCCAGCAGCTACCTGACAGGGAGAGTTTCCTATGGCTACACCTTC
CASSYLTGRVSYGYTF
>-|TRBV20-1|11|TRBJ2-1|-
TGCAGTGCTAGCTCGCCTGAACAGCAGTTCTTC
CSASSPEQQFF
>-|TRBV10-2|16|TRBJ2-7|TRBD1
TGCGCCAGCAGCGCACTCTCGGGACAGGGGTACGGCGAGCAGTACTTC
CASSALSGQGYGEQYF
>-|TRBV6-5|14|TRBJ2-3|-
TGTGCCAGCAGTTACTCGGCCAGGGCAGATACGCAGTATTTT
CASSYSARADTQYF
>few|TRBV30|14|TRBJ2-7|-
TGTGCCTGGAGTGGGGGGACTGGTAGTCTTACGGAGTACTTC
CAWSGGTGSLTEYF
>-|TRBV6-1|14|TRBJ1-1|-
TGTGCCAGCAGGATCACAGGTTTGAACACTGAAGCTTTCTTT
CASRITGLNTEAFF
>-|TRBV5-1|14|TRBJ1-2|TRBD1
TGCGCCAGCAGCTCAGGGGGCGAAAGCTATGGCTACACCTTC
CASSSGGESYGYTF
>medium-sized|TRBV6-1|16|TRBJ2-5|TRBD1
TGTGCCAGCAGTGAATGGGCAGGGGGCCCCCAAGAGACCCAGTACTTC
CASSEWAGGPQETQYF
>-|TRBV5-4|16|TRBJ2-3|-
TGTGCCAGCAGCTTGGGTGGAGTTGAGGGCACAGATACGCAGTATTTT
CASSLGGVEGTDTQYF
>-|TRBV9|14|TRBJ2-1|-
TGTGCCAGCAGCGTAGACGACTTATGGAATGAGCAGTTCTTC
CASSVDDLWNEQFF
>-|TRBV10-1|14|TRBJ1-1|-
TGCGCCAGCAGTGAGTCGGGACAGAACACTGAAGCTTTCTTT
CASSESGQNTEAFF
>medium-sized|TRBV5-1|17|TRBJ1-1|-
TGCGCCAGCAGCTTGGGACACAGCTTCCCACAGAACACTGAAGCTTTCTTT
CASSLGHSFPQNTEAFF
>-|TRBV9|15|TRBJ2-3|-
TGTGCCAGCAGCGCGCGGGGAAGGGGTACAGATACGCAGTATTTT
CASSARGRGTDTQYF
>-|TRBV5-1|14|TRBJ2-5|TRBD1
TGCGCCAGCAGCTTCGGGACAGGGGGAGAGACCCAGTACTTC
CASSFGTGGETQYF
>-|TRBV11-2|14|TRBJ1-4|-
TGTGCCAGCAGCTTAGGGACAGCGAATGAAAAACTGTTTTTT
CASSLGTANEKLFF
>-|TRBV2|15|TRBJ2-3|TRBD2
TGTGCCAGCTCACCACTAGCGGGGAGCACAGATACGCAGTATTTT
CASSPLAGSTDTQYF
>-|TRBV5-1|15|TRBJ1-5|-
TGCGCCAGCAGCTCTACGGGGGCGCCCAATCAGCCCCAGCATTTT
CASSSTGAPNQPQHF
>-|TRBV5-1|17|TRBJ2-3|TRBD2
TGCGCCAGCAGCTCTTTGACTAGCGGGAGTAGCACAGATACGCAGTATTTT
CASSSLTSGSSTDTQYF
>-|TRBV4-3|14|TRBJ1-5|-
TGCGCCAGCAGCCAAGATCCCGGGAATCAGCCCCAGCATTTT
CASSQDPGNQPQHF
>-|TRBV27|15|TRBJ2-5|-
TGTGCCAGCAGTTCCGTAACTAGCCGGGTAGAGACCCAGTACTTC
CASSSVTSRVETQYF
>-|TRBV4-1|16|TRBJ2-2|TRBD1
TGCGCCAGCAGTCAGGGGGCCGGCGTAGGCACCGGGGAGCTGTTTTTT
CASSQGAGVGTGELFF
>once|TRBV9|11|TRBJ2-3|-
TGTGCCAGCAGCACCACAGATACGCAGTATTTT
CASSTTDTQYF
>-|TRBV6-5|13|TRBJ1-1|TRBD1
TGTGCCAGCAGTGACAGGGGTAACACTGAAGCTTTCTTT
CASSDRGNTEAFF
>-|TRBV5-1|13|TRBJ1-1|-
TGCGCCAGCAAGGAAGGGATCTACACTGAAGCTTTCTTT
CASKEGIYTEAFF
>-|TRBV6-5|14|TRBJ1-6|-
TGTGCCAGCAGGAACCTTGGCGGGGGATCACCCCTCCACTTT
CASRNLGGGSPLHF
>-|TRBV5-4|14|TRBJ1-6|TRBD1
TGTGCCAGCAGCTTGGCGGGACAGTTTTCACCCCTCCACTTT
CASSLAGQFSPLHF
>-|TRBV10-1|15|TRBJ1-2|TRBD1
TGCGCCAGCAGTGAAGGCAGGGGGCTGGGCTATGGCTACACCTTC
CASSEGRGLGYGYTF